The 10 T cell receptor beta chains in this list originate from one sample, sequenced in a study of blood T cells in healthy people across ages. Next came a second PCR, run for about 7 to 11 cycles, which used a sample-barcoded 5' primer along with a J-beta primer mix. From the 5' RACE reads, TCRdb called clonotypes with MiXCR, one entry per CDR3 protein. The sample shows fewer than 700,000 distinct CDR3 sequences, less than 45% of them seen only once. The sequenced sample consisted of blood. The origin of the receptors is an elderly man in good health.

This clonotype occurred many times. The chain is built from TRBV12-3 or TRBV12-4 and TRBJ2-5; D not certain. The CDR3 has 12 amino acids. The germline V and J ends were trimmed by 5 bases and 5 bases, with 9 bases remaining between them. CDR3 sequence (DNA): TGTGCCAGCAGTCCGCGTCCGGAGACCCAGTACTTC. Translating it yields CASSPRPETQYF.

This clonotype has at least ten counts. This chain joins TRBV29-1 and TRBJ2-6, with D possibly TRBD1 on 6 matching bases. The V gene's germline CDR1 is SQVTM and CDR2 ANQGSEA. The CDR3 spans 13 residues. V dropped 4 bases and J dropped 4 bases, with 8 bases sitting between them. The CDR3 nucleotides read TGCAGCGTTGGGGGGCGAGGGGCCAACGTCCTGACTTTC. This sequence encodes CSVGGRGANVLTF.

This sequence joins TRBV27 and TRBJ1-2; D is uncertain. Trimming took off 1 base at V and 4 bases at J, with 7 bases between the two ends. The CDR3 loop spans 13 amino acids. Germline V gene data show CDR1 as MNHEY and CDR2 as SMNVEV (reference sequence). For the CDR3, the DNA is TGTGCCAGCAGTTTATATGGGAGCTATGGCTACACCTTC. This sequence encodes CASSLYGSYGYTF.

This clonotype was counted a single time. CDR3 in amino acids: CSARDLGPVQETQYF. In DNA, the CDR3 is TGCAGTGCTAGAGATCTGGGCCCGGTTCAAGAGACCCAGTACTTC. V gene TRBV20-1 combines with J gene TRBJ2-5, with unresolved D. Deletions cut 0 bases from V and 2 bases from J, with 13 bases between. CDR3 size: 15 residues. Germline lookup yields CDR1 DFQATT and CDR2 SNEGSKA (reference sequence).

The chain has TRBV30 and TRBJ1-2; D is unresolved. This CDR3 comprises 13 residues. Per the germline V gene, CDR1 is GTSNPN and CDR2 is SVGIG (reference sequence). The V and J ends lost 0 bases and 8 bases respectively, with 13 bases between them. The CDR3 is CAWSVRPGIGYTF. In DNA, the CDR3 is TGTGCCTGGAGTGTACGGCCAGGAATCGGCTACACCTTC.

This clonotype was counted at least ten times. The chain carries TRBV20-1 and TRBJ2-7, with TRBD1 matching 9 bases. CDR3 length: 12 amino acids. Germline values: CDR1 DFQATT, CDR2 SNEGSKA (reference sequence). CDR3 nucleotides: TGCAGCGCCCGGGACAGGGCCTACGAGCAGTACTTC. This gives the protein CSARDRAYEQYF.

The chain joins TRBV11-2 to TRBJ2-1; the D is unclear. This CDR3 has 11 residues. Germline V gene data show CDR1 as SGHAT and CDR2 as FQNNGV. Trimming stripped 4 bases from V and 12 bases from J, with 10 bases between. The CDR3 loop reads CASSSIGVQFF. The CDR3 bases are TGTGCCAGCAGCTCCATTGGTGTGCAGTTCTTC.

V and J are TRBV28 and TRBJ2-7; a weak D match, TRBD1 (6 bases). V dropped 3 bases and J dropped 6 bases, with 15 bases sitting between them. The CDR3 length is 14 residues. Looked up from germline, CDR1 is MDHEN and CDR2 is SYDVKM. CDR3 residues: CASSLRQGLCEQYF. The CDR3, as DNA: TGTGCCAGCAGTTTGAGGCAGGGGCTGTGCGAGCAGTACTTC. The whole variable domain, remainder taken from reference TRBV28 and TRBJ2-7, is DVKVTQSSRYLVKRTGEKVFLECVQDMDHENMFWYRQDPGLGLRLIYFSYDVKMKEKGDIPEGYSVSREKKERFSLILESASTNQTSMYLCASSLRQGLCEQYFGPGTRLTVT.

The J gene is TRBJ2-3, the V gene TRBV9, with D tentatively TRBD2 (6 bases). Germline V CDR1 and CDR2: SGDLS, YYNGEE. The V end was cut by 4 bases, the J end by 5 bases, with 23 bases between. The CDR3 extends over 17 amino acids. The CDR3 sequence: CASSSPPGDSREDTQYF. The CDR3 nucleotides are TGTGCCAGCAGCTCACCTCCGGGAGACTCTCGGGAAGATACGCAGTATTTT.

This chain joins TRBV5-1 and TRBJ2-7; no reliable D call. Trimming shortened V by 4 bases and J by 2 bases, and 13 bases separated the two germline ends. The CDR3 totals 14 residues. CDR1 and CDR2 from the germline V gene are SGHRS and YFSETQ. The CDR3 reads CASSPRTDAYEQYF. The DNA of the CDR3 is TGCGCCAGCAGCCCTCGGACCGATGCCTACGAGCAGTACTTC.